This TCR beta chain was sequenced in a study of CXCR3-negative and CXCR3-positive naive CD8 T cells (dated 2019 in TCRdb). As for the study more broadly: In total, roughly 150 million TRB reads were obtained, or roughly 1.5 +/- 0.3 million reads per library. Diversity and physicochemical repertoire analyses covered approximately 10 donors pooled from two independent experiments. TRBV-TRBJ cluster analysis included naive subsets from 5 or 6 donors and memory cells from 3 donors.

Looking up the germline V gene yields CDR1 ENHRY and CDR2 SYGVKD. Its CDR3 holds 14 amino acids, cysteine through phenylalanine. No DNA is given. Each CD8+ T cell subset was flow-sorted in triplicate, with 250,000 to 350,000 cells per subset placed directly into RLT lysis buffer. To keep memory contaminants out, a stringent definition of naive CD8+ T cells was applied: CD45RO-CCR7+CD27+CD95-. Standard density gradient centrifugation was used to isolate peripheral blood mononuclear cells from buffy coats. A FACSAria III was used to flow-sort naive CXCR3-negative and CXCR3-positive CD8+ T cells. An RNeasy Mini Kit was used to extract total RNA from the sorted cells. As regards this clonotype: Its specific antigen is unknown.

TCRdb lists the instrument as NextSeq 550. The Human TCR Profiling Kit (MiLaboratory) was used to prepare UMI-labeled 5' RACE TRB cDNA libraries. cDNA synthesis used the entire amount of extracted RNA, and PCR amplification then used the entire amount of cDNA produced. The libraries were made side by side, with each library going through the same number of PCR cycles. As for the authors' bioinformatics: With a minimum of two reads required per UMI, MIGEC and MiXCR pulled out about 52,000 +/- 9,100 unique UMI-labeled TRB cDNA molecules from each library. On average, approximately 40,000 +/- 10,000 functional in-frame TRB CDR3 nucleotide clonotypes lacking stop codons were found per library. After each sample was downsampled to 5000 UMI-labeled TRB molecules, VDJtools was used to calculate diversity metrics such as normalized Shannon-Wiener and Chao1. For the central five CDR3 residues, VDJtools calculated physicochemical properties weighted by clonotype size, namely interaction energy, strength, volume and Kidera factor 4. Each entry corresponds to one CDR3 protein sequence from reads that TCRdb reprocessed, and DNA is not given. The V and J calls and clone size come from TCRdb's table, not from the authors' own analysis. The sample has about 130,000 distinct CDR3 sequences on record. Clones ranked in the top ten supply 0.45% to 0.55% of the sample.

Paper-wide results and their limitations: TRB CDR3s from CXCR3-positive naive cells showed higher hydrophobicity (lower Kidera factor 4), lower energy, and higher strength and volume indices than CXCR3-negative naive cells. Because CXCR3 expression was partially decreased after cryopreservation, freshly isolated PBMCs were used for most assays. Both naive subsets had comparably high repertoire diversity, while memory CD8+ T cells had much lower repertoire diversity. Within the same donor, TRBV-TRBJ usage looked similar between naive CXCR3-negative and CXCR3-positive cells, but memory cells had distinct patterns. Because surface CD5, which is linked to self-reactivity in mice, was comparable between the naive subsets, TCR interaction strength was also inferred from the physicochemical properties of TRB CDR3s.

The chain is made from TRBV10-3 and TRBJ2-7; TCRdb designates TRBD1, a call that cannot be tested without DNA. This receptor was taken from a human donor in good health. Some clones in this sample may be carry-over from other donors' samples. What was sequenced was naive CXCR3- CD8+ T cells from blood. The cell subset or site label of this sample denotes: CD45RO-CCR7+CD27+CD95- naive CD8+ T cells lacking CXCR3 (TNR3-). The CDR3 protein: CAISVLGTVHEQYF.